This TCR beta chain was sequenced in a study of control samples from healthy donors and cancer patients. This clone was seen only once. Sequenced by immunoSEQ multiplex PCR; TCRdb stores in-frame clones only, minus some. The sample contains about 160,000 clones, roughly 94% of which appear only once. With 0 bases clipped from V and 4 bases from J, the junction kept 0 bases outside the gene matches. Germline CDR1 reads KGHSH; CDR2 reads LQKENI. The CDR3 spans 14 residues. The chain couples TRBV18 to TRBJ1-2; 9 nucleotides match TRBD1. The sequence was collected from a man aged 55 to 70 with colorectal cancer. The sequencing input was PBMCs. Written as DNA, the CDR3 is TGTGCCAGCTCACCACCGGGACAGGGCTATGGCTACACCTTC. This codes for CASSPPGQGYGYTF.